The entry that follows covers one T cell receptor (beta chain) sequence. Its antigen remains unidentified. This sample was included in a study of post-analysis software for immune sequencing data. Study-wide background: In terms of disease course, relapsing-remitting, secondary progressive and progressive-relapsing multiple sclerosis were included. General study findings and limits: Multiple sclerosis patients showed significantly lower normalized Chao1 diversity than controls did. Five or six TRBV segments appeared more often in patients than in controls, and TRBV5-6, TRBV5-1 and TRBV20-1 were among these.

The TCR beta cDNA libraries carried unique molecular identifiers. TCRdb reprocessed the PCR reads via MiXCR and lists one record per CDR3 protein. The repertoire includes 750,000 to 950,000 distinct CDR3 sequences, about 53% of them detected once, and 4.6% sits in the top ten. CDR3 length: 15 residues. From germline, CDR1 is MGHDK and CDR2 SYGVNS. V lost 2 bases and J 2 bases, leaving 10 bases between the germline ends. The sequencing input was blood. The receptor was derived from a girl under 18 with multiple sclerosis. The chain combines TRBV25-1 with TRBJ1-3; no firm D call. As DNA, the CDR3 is TGTGCCAGCAGTGAAGTGAAGGGCGCTGGAAACACCATATATTTT. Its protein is CASSEVKGAGNTIYF.